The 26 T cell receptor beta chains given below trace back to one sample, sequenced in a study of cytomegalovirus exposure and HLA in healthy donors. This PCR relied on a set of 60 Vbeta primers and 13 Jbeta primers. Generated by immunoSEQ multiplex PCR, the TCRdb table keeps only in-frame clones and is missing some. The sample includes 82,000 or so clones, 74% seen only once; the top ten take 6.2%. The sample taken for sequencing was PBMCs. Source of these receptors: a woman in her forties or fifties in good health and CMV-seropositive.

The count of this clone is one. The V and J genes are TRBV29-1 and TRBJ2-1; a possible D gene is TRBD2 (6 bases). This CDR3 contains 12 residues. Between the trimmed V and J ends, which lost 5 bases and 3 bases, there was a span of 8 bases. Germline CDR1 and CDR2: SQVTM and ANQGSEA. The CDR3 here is CSVRRDYNEQFF. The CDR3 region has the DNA TGCAGCGTTAGGCGGGACTACAATGAGCAGTTCTTC.

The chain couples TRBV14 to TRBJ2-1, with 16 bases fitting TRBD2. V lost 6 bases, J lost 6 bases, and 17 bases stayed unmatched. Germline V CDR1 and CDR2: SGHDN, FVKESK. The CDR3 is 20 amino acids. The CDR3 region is CASSHTPGLAGGPWLNEQFF. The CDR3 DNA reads TGTGCCAGCAGTCACACGCCGGGACTAGCGGGAGGGCCTTGGCTCAATGAGCAGTTCTTC.

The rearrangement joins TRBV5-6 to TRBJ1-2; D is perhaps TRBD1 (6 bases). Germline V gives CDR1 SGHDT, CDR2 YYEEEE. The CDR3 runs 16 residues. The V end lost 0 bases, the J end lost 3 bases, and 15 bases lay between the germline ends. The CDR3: CASSLEVRGEDYGYTF. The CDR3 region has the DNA TGTGCCAGCAGCTTGGAAGTCAGGGGTGAAGACTATGGCTACACCTTC.

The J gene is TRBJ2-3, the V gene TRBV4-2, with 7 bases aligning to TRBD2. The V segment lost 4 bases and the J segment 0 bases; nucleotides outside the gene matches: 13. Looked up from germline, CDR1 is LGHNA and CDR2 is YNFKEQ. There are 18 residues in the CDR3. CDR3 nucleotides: TGTGCCAGCAGCCCCAAGGCGGGGAGCGGGGCTAGCACAGATACGCAGTATTTT. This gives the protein CASSPKAGSGASTDTQYF.

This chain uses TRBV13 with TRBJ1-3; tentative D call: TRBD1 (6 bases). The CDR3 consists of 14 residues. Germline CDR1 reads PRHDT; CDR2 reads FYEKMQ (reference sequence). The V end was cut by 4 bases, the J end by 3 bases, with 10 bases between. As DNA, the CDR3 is TGTGCCAGCAGCTCCCGGACAGATGGAAACACCATATATTTT. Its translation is CASSSRTDGNTIYF.

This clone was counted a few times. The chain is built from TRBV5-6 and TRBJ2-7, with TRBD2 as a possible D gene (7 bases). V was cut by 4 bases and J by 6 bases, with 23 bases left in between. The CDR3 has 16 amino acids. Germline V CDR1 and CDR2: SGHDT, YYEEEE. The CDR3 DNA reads TGTGCCAGCAGCCCTCTGAGGGGGGGGCGGATGTCCGAGCAGTACTTC. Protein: CASSPLRGGRMSEQYF.

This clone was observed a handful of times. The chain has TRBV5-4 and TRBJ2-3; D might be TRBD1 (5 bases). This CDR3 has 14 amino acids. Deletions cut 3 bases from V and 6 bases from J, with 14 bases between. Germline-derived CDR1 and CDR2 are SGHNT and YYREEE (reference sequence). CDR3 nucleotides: TGTGCCAGCAGCTCTAGGGTACCAGGGGATACGCAGTATTTT. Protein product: CASSSRVPGDTQYF.

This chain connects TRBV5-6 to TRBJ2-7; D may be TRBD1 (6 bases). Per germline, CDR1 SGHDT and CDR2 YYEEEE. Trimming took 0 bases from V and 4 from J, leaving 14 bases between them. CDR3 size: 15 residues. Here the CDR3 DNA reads TGTGCCAGCAGCTTGGGGGGGCGCGGAATTTACGAGCAGTACTTC. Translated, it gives CASSLGGRGIYEQYF.

The CDR3 loop reads CASSLYGSQETQYF. The CDR3 bases are TGTGCCAGCAGTTTATACGGGTCCCAAGAGACCCAGTACTTC. The gene calls are TRBV28 and TRBJ2-5; no reliable D call. V lost 1 base and J lost 1, with 7 bases in between. Germline V CDR1 and CDR2: MDHEN, SYDVKM. CDR3 size: 14 residues.

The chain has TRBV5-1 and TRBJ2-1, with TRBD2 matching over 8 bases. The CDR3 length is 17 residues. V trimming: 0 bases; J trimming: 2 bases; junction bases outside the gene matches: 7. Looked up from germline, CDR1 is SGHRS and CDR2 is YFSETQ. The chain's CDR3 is CASSLGASGSPYNEQFF. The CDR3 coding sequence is TGCGCCAGCAGCTTGGGGGCTAGCGGGTCCCCCTACAATGAGCAGTTCTTC.

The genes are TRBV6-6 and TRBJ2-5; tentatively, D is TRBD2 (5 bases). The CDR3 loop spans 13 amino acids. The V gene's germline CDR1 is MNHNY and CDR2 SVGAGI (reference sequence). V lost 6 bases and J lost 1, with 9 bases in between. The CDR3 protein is CASSRLPQETQYF. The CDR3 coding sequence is TGTGCCAGCAGCCGACTACCCCAAGAGACCCAGTACTTC.

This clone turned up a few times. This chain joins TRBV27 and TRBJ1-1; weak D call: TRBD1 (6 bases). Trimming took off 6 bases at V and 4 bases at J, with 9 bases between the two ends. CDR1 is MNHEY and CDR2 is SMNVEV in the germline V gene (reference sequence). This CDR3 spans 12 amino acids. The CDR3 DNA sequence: TGTGCCAGCAGCCCACAGGGCACTGAAGCTTTCTTT. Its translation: CASSPQGTEAFF.

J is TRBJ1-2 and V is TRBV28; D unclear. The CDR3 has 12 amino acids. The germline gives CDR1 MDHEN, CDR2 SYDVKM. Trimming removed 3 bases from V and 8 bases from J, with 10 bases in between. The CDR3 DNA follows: TGTGCCAGCAGTTTGGGTCCCAGGGGCTACACCTTC. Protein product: CASSLGPRGYTF.

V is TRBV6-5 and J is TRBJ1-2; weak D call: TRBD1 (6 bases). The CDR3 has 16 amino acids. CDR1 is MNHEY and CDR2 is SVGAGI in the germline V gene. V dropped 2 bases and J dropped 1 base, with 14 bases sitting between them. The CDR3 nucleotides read TGTGCCAGCAGTTACGAGGGGGTCGGGATTAACTATGGCTACACCTTC. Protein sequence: CASSYEGVGINYGYTF.

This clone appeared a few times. CDR3 protein: CSVPGTGPYEQYF. The CDR3 bases are TGCAGCGTCCCAGGGACAGGGCCCTACGAGCAGTACTTC. The chain links TRBV29-1 to TRBJ2-7; 9 bases fit TRBD1. J was trimmed by 2 bases and V by 6 bases; bases with no gene match: 5. Germline values: CDR1 SQVTM, CDR2 ANQGSEA. This CDR3 is built from 13 residues.

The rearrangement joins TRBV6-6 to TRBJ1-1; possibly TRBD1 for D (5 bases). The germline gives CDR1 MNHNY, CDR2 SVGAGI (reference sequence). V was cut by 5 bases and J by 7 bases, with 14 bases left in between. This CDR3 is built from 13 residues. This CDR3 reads CASSPGFPLEAFF. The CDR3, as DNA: TGTGCCAGCAGTCCAGGGTTTCCCCTTGAAGCTTTCTTT.

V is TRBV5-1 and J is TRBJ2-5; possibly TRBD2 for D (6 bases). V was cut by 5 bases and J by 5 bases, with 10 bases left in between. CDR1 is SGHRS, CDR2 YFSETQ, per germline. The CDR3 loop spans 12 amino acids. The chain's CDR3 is CASSQGGETQYF. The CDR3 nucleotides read TGCGCCAGCAGTCAAGGAGGGGAGACCCAGTACTTC. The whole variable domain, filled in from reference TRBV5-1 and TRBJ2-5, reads KAGVTQTPRYLIKTRGQQVTLSCSPISGHRSVSWYQQTPGQGLQFLFEYFSETQRNKGNFPGRFSGRQFSNSRSEMNVSTLELGDSALYLCASSQGGETQYFGPGTRLLVL.

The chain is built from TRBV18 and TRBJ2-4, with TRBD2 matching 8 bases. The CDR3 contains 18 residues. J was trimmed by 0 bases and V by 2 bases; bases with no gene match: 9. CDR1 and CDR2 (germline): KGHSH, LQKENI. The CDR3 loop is CASSPVAGGTLAKNIQYF. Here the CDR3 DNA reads TGTGCCAGCTCACCAGTCGCGGGGGGCACATTAGCCAAAAACATTCAGTACTTC.

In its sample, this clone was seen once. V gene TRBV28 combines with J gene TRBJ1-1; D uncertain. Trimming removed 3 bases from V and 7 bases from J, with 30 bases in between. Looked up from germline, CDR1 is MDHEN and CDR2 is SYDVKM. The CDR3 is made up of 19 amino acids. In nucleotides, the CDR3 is TGTGCCAGCAGTTTTCAAGGTTCCCTTCGGGTTACGAACGTCGATGAAGCTTTCTTT. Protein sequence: CASSFQGSLRVTNVDEAFF.

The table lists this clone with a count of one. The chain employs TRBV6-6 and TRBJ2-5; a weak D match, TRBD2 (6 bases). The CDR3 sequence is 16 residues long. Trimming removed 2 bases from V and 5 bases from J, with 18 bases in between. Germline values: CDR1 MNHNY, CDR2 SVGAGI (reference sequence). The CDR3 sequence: CASSYATPRAGETQYF. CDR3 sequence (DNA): TGTGCCAGCAGTTACGCTACCCCTAGGGCGGGGGAGACCCAGTACTTC.

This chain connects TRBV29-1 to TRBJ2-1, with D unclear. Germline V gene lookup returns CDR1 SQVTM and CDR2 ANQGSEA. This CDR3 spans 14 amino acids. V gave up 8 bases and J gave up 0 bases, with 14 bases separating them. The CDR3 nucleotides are TGCAGCATCTATACTCCGCGCTCCTACAATGAGCAGTTCTTC. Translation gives CSIYTPRSYNEQFF.

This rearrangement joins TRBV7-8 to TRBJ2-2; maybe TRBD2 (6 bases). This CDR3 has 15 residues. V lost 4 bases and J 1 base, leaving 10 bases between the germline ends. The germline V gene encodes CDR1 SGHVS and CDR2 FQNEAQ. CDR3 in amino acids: CASSSLSGNTGELFF. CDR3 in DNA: TGTGCCAGCAGCTCCCTTAGCGGGAACACCGGGGAGCTGTTTTTT.

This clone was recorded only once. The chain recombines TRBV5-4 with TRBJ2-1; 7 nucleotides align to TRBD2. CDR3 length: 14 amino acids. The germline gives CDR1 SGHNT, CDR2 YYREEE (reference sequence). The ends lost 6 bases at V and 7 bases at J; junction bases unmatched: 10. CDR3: CASIAGVSVNEQFF. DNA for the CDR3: TGTGCCAGCATCGCGGGAGTATCAGTTAATGAGCAGTTCTTC.

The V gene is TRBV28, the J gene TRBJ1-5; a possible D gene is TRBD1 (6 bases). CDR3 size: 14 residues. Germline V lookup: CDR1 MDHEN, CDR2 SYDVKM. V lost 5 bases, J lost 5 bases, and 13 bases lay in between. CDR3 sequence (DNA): TGTGCCAGCAGTCCAGGGGCAGGGCATCAGCCCCAGCATTTT. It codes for CASSPGAGHQPQHF.

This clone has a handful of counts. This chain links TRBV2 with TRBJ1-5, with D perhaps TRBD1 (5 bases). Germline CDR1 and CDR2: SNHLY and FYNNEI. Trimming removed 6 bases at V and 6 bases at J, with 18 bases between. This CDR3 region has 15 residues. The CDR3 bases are TGTGCCAGCAGACTCTTGCAGGGAATAGGTCAGCCCCAGCATTTT. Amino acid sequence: CASRLLQGIGQPQHF.

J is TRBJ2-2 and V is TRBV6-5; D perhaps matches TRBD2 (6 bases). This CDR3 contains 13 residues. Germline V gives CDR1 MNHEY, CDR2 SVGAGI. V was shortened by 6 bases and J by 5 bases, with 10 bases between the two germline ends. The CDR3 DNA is TGTGCCAGCAGCGGAGGGCGGACCGGGGAGCTGTTTTTT. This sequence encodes CASSGGRTGELFF.